What follows describes a single T cell receptor (beta chain). The data were taken from a study of blood T cell repertoires in COVID-19. Study-wide context: Nucleic acid was either cDNA or gDNA, and it came from T cells, B-cell-depleted T cells, or PBMCs.

Data came from immunoSEQ multiplex PCR; TCRdb stores just in-frame clones and leaves some out. The sample consists of 200,000 to 300,000 clones, nearly 90% of them appearing once. The CDR3 is 13 amino acids. The V gene's germline CDR1 is GTSNPN and CDR2 SVGIG (reference sequence). The V gene end was trimmed by 1 base and the J gene end by 6 bases; junction bases not matched to a gene: 4. The receptor was derived from a human donor in a cohort sampled during active COVID-19. The sequenced sample consisted of peripheral blood. The chain links TRBV30 to TRBJ2-7, with TRBD1 matching over 9 bases. This CDR3 reads CAWSGTGEGEQYF. The CDR3 DNA reads TGTGCCTGGAGTGGGACAGGGGAGGGCGAGCAGTACTTC.